The rows below give T cell receptor beta chains drawn from one sample of a study of cytomegalovirus exposure and HLA in healthy donors. Clones were read by immunoSEQ multiplex PCR, and TCRdb kept only the in-frame ones, dropping some. The table lists 55,000 to 70,000 clones, about four fifths of them singletons. Sequences were obtained from PBMCs. The receptor source for this set is a woman in her thirties or forties in good health and CMV-seronegative. Each CDR3 is given without its conserved first and last residue.

>TRBJ2-3|TRBV7-2
ASSPSGYTDTQY
>TRBJ2-1|TRBV19
ASSIRGTSGGYKNEQF
>TRBJ2-3|TRBV18
ASSPPNRRDRGYSDTQY
>TRBJ1-1|TRBV5-1
ASILDPTGGMNTEAF
>TRBJ1-3|TRBV19
ASRKDRALSGNTIY
>TRBJ2-3|TRBV7-3
ASSLLAGDTDTQY
>TRBJ2-1|TRBV9
ASSVAGLAGGLGTYNEQF
>TRBJ2-5|TRBV5-1
ASSDGWAGGETQY
>TRBJ2-3|TRBV9
ASSVPVAGGRDTQY
>TRBJ2-3|TRBV7-9
ASRRDYTTDTQY
>TRBJ1-2|TRBV19
ASTLAGTGNGYT
>TRBJ1-2|TRBV29-1
SAGREGTSGYT
>TRBJ1-1|TRBV19
ASRAGTGYQHTEAF
>TRBJ2-2|TRBV6-1
ASRGGSNTGELF
>TRBJ2-2|TRBV7-8
ASSPKSRDRTRELF
>TRBJ2-1|TRBV7-2
ASSLAGGVDEQF
>TRBJ2-1|TRBV19
ASSRGLADNEQF
>TRBJ2-2|TRBV27
ASSLTTSGNTGELF
>TRBJ2-6|TRBV2
ASIAAVSGANVLT
>TRBJ1-1|TRBV7-2
ASSSRRTGLSTEAF
>TRBJ2-7|TRBV28
ASSFRGSYEQY
>TRBJ2-5|TRBV4-1
ASSLIAGGGQETQY
>TRBJ2-3|TRBV25-1
ASSNAGMGVDAQY
>TRBJ2-5|TRBV5-4
ASSNRVGQTQY
>TRBJ2-3|TRBV10-3
AISEGGQVADTQY
>TRBJ2-3|TRBV28
ASKGTTFSSTDTQY
>TRBJ2-1|TRBV7-9
ASSYGQGTYNEQF
>TRBJ1-2|TRBV5-6
ASSQGDSLLDGYT
>TRBJ2-7|TRBV14
ASSQDGRGARAYEQY
>TRBJ2-7|TRBV4-1
ASFFKEKAAYEQY
>TRBJ2-7|TRBV13
ASSLGLAGGYREQY
>TRBJ1-2|TRBV4-3
ASSQDSTRRSVDRAKDGYT
>TRBJ2-7|TRBV7-2
ASSLLVAGAGYYEQY
>TRBJ2-3|TRBV7-2
ASSFLGTALTSTDTQY
>TRBJ2-7|TRBV13
ASSPGGSGRDYEQY
>TRBJ2-3|TRBV7-3
ASSQTGSTDTQY
>TRBJ2-7|TRBV18
ASSPPTSGRNSYEQY